The next 32 T cell receptor beta chains were all read from a single sample in a study of T cells in Graves' hyperthyroidism and ophthalmopathy. The CDR3 regions of TCR beta were amplified from RNA transcripts. Primed by the HTBI set, a first-round RT-PCR was run on the TCR CDR3. TCRdb called the multiplex PCR reads again in MiXCR, with one record for every CDR3 protein. In the table there are approximately 590,000 distinct CDR3 sequences, approximately 15% of which are singletons. The sample taken for sequencing was blood. The receptors stem from a woman aged 25 to 45 with Graves' hyperthyroidism.

This clonotype was recorded at least ten times. The rearrangement joins TRBV12-3 or TRBV12-4 to TRBJ2-2, with 11 bases fitting TRBD1. V lost 6 bases and J lost 3; bases outside the gene matches: 6. This CDR3 spans 16 amino acids. The CDR3 nucleotides are TGTGCCAGCAGCCTCCGGGACAGGGGGTACACCGGGGAGCTGTTTTTT. This translates into CASSLRDRGYTGELFF.

This clonotype was found a few times. The genes are TRBV7-2 and TRBJ2-7; TRBD1 matches 11 bases. Germline CDR1 and CDR2: SGHTA and FQGNSA. The junction had 5 bases not matched to a gene; V was cut back by 2 bases and J by 2 bases. CDR3 length: 16 amino acids. The DNA for the CDR3 is TGTGCCAGCAGCTTACGGGCGGGACAGGGGGCCTACGAGCAGTACTTC. Its translation is CASSLRAGQGAYEQYF. The whole variable domain, filled in from reference TRBV7-2 and TRBJ2-7, reads GAGVSQSPSNKVTEKGKDVELRCDPISGHTALYWYRQSLGQGLEFLIYFQGNSAPDKSGLPSDRFSAERTGGSVSTLTIQRTQQEDSAVYLCASSLRAGQGAYEQYFGPGTRLTVT.

In this sample, this clonotype turned up many times. The V and J genes are TRBV9 and TRBJ1-2; 11 positions agree with TRBD1. CDR3 length: 17 amino acids. V dropped 3 bases and J dropped 3; count of bases not matched to a gene: 10. Germline-derived CDR1 and CDR2 are SGDLS and YYNGEE. CDR3 DNA sequence: TGTGCCAGCAGCGCCCAATCGGACAGGGGGCTGTACTATGGCTACACCTTC. This codes for CASSAQSDRGLYYGYTF.

With regard to this clonotype: A much larger clonotype is one base distant, so this may be a read error. The chain couples TRBV20-1 to TRBJ2-7; D is unresolved. V dropped 4 bases and J dropped 2 bases, with 3 bases sitting between them. The CDR3 spans 10 residues. Germline CDR1 is DFQATT and CDR2 is SNEGSKA (reference sequence). CDR3 coding DNA: TGCAGTGCTATAACCTACGAGCAGTACTTC. This gives the protein CSAITYEQYF.

This clonotype was observed at least ten times. V usage is TRBV4-1 and J usage is TRBJ2-7; the D gene is possibly TRBD1 (5 bases). The germline V gene encodes CDR1 MGHRA and CDR2 YSYEKL. The V end lost 2 bases, the J end lost 3 bases, and 11 bases lay between the germline ends. The length of the CDR3 is 14 residues. The DNA of the CDR3 is TGCGCCAGCAGCCAAAGGTGGGGCTTCTACGAGCAGTACTTC. Translating it yields CASSQRWGFYEQYF.

This clonotype was found a few times. The chain employs TRBV7-2 and TRBJ1-1; possible D gene TRBD1, 6 bases. This CDR3 is 13 amino acids long. Trimming shortened V by 7 bases and J by 6 bases, and 15 bases separated the two germline ends. Germline V gene data show CDR1 as SGHTA and CDR2 as FQGNSA. The chain's CDR3 is CASTTTGTAEAFF. The DNA for the CDR3 is TGTGCCAGCACCACGACAGGAACGGCTGAAGCTTTCTTT.

This clonotype was seen a few times. CDR3 sequence (DNA): TGTGCCAGCTCACCAGGGACTAGTGGCGGGGCAGATACGCAGTATTTT. It specifies CASSPGTSGGADTQYF. The chain couples TRBV18 to TRBJ2-3; 8 bases are shared with TRBD2. The junction had 8 bases not matched to a gene; V was cut back by 2 bases and J by 4 bases. The germline V gene encodes CDR1 KGHSH and CDR2 LQKENI. CDR3 length: 16 amino acids.

This clonotype appeared once. This chain uses TRBV30 with TRBJ2-1; D possibly uses TRBD1 or TRBD2 (5 bases each). CDR3 size: 16 residues. Trimming shortened V by 0 bases and J by 3 bases, and 15 bases separated the two germline ends. In germline, CDR1 is GTSNPN, CDR2 SVGIG (reference sequence). DNA for the CDR3: TGTGCCTGGAGTGTTTTTCGGGACCGACACTACAATGAGCAGTTCTTC. Its translation: CAWSVFRDRHYNEQFF. Using reference TRBV30 and TRBJ2-1 for the parts outside the CDR3, the full variable domain is SQTIHQWPATLVQPVGSPLSLECTVEGTSNPNLYWYRQAAGRGLQLLFYSVGIGQISSEVPQNLSASRPQDRQFILSSKKLLLSDSGFYLCAWSVFRDRHYNEQFFGPGTRLTVL.

This clonotype was seen only once. The chain has TRBV4-1 and TRBJ1-2; 7 nucleotides match TRBD1. Germline V gene sequence: CDR1 MGHRA, CDR2 YSYEKL. The CDR3 has 17 amino acids. Unmatched junction bases numbered 14, after V lost 1 base and J lost 6 bases. The CDR3 DNA reads TGCGCCAGCAGCCAAGCCGGCGGACAGGTTAATCGGCATGGCTACACCTTC. Its translation is CASSQAGGQVNRHGYTF.

This clonotype turned up a few times. The CDR3 protein is CASSPPWGTKETQYF. The CDR3 DNA is TGTGCCAGCAGCCCCCCTTGGGGGACCAAAGAGACCCAGTACTTC. V gene TRBV7-2 combines with J gene TRBJ2-5; D possibly uses TRBD1 or TRBD2 (5 bases each). V lost 5 bases, J lost 3 bases, and 16 bases lay in between. The CDR3 totals 15 residues. Germline V CDR1 and CDR2: SGHTA, FQGNSA. The full variable domain, rest sourced from reference TRBV7-2 and TRBJ2-5, is GAGVSQSPSNKVTEKGKDVELRCDPISGHTALYWYRQSLGQGLEFLIYFQGNSAPDKSGLPSDRFSAERTGGSVSTLTIQRTQQEDSAVYLCASSPPWGTKETQYFGPGTRLLVL.

This clonotype was counted ten times or more. V gene TRBV5-6 combines with J gene TRBJ2-1; possibly TRBD1 for D (5 bases). This CDR3 comprises 14 residues. Germline V gives CDR1 SGHDT, CDR2 YYEEEE. With 2 bases removed from V and 2 bases from J, the gap between germline ends came to 8 bases. In DNA, the CDR3 is TGTGCCAGCAGCTTTGTCAGGGCCTACAATGAGCAGTTCTTC. This codes for CASSFVRAYNEQFF.

This clonotype occurred many times. The chain joins TRBV3-1 to TRBJ2-1; 10 bases are shared with TRBD2. The CDR3 loop spans 15 amino acids. Germline assignment: CDR1 LGHDT and CDR2 YNNKEL (reference sequence). J lost 10 bases, V lost 3 bases, and 9 bases had no gene match. CDR3 residues: CASSHLASGRHEQFF. Written as DNA, the CDR3 is TGTGCCAGCAGCCACTTGGCTAGCGGGAGACACGAGCAGTTCTTC.

This clonotype was found many times. The rearrangement joins TRBV2 to TRBJ2-1; 9 nucleotides line up with TRBD2. V lost 10 bases, J lost 9 bases, and 4 bases stayed unmatched. Germline CDR1 is SNHLY and CDR2 is FYNNEI. CDR3 length equals 11 residues. The CDR3 loop is CATGTSIEQFF. DNA of the CDR3: TGTGCCACCGGGACTAGCATTGAGCAGTTCTTC. The full variable domain, in which reference TRBV2 and TRBJ2-1 provide the parts outside the CDR3, is EPEVTQTPSHQVTQMGQEVILRCVPISNHLYFYWYRQILGQKVEFLVSFYNNEISEKSEIFDDQFSVERPDGSNFTLKIRSTKLEDSAMYFCATGTSIEQFFGPGTRLTVL.

The sample holds a few counts of this clonotype. This rearrangement joins TRBV2 to TRBJ1-1; 7 bases line up with TRBD1. Germline loops: CDR1 SNHLY, CDR2 FYNNEI. The CDR3 spans 14 residues. V lost 10 bases, J lost 0 bases, and 8 bases stayed unmatched. CDR3 residues: CAISGTDLNTEAFF. The CDR3, as DNA: TGTGCCATCAGCGGGACAGACCTGAACACTGAAGCTTTCTTT.

The V and J genes are TRBV4-1 and TRBJ2-3, with unresolved D. Germline V gene data show CDR1 as MGHRA and CDR2 as YSYEKL. V lost 6 bases and J lost 0, with 7 bases in between. The CDR3 has 13 amino acids. CDR3 sequence: CASRQYSTDTQYF. CDR3 nucleotide sequence: TGCGCCAGCAGACAATACAGCACAGATACGCAGTATTTT.

This clonotype was observed a few times. This chain connects TRBV12-3 or TRBV12-4 to TRBJ2-5; D tentatively reads TRBD1 or TRBD2 (5 bases each). The germline V and J ends were trimmed by 3 bases and 0 bases, with 14 bases remaining between them. The CDR3 is 16 amino acids. CDR3 in amino acids: CASSFRDGSYQETQYF. As DNA, the CDR3 is TGTGCCAGCAGTTTCCGGGACGGATCGTACCAAGAGACCCAGTACTTC.

This rearrangement joins TRBV11-2 to TRBJ2-7, with TRBD2 matching 11 bases. J gave up 7 bases and V 0 bases, and 8 bases lay outside the gene matches. Germline V gives CDR1 SGHAT, CDR2 FQNNGV. The CDR3 loop spans 16 amino acids. Written as DNA, the CDR3 is TGTGCCAGCAGCTTAGATCTCAGGTCTAGCGGGGGGGAGCAGTACTTC. It encodes CASSLDLRSSGGEQYF.

The V gene is TRBV3-1, the J gene TRBJ2-1, with TRBD2 identical over 12 bases. The CDR3 extends over 15 amino acids. V lost 2 bases and J lost 9; bases outside the gene matches: 5. From germline, CDR1 is LGHDT and CDR2 YNNKEL (reference sequence). CDR3 amino acids: CASSQTTSGSVEQFF. CDR3 nucleotides: TGTGCCAGCAGCCAAACGACTAGCGGGAGTGTTGAGCAGTTCTTC.

This clonotype appeared many times. The chain is built from TRBV2 and TRBJ2-7; D is undetermined. The germline gives CDR1 SNHLY, CDR2 FYNNEI. Trimming pared 7 bases from V and 3 bases from J, leaving 19 bases between. The CDR3 runs to 15 residues. CDR3 protein: CASTPEKLSLYEQYF. As DNA, the CDR3 is TGTGCCAGCACCCCAGAGAAACTCTCCCTCTACGAGCAGTACTTC.

This clonotype was detected ten times or more. The CDR3 DNA is TGTGCCAGCAGTACGTCCTCCGGGACTAGCGGGAGGTCGGGTAGAGATACGCAGTATTTT. It codes for CASSTSSGTSGRSGRDTQYF. The genes are TRBV28 and TRBJ2-3; TRBD2 matches at 15 bases. V shed 5 bases and J 5 bases; nucleotides not matched to a gene: 17. The CDR3 extends over 20 amino acids. Germline CDR1 reads MDHEN; CDR2 reads SYDVKM. The whole variable domain, filled in from reference TRBV28 and TRBJ2-3, reads DVKVTQSSRYLVKRTGEKVFLECVQDMDHENMFWYRQDPGLGLRLIYFSYDVKMKEKGDIPEGYSVSREKKERFSLILESASTNQTSMYLCASSTSSGTSGRSGRDTQYFGPGTRLTVL.

V usage is TRBV6-2 or TRBV6-3 and J usage is TRBJ2-1, with 7 bases lining up with TRBD2. CDR3 size: 12 residues. The V segment lost 4 bases and the J segment 8 bases; nucleotides outside the gene matches: 2. Germline CDR1 reads MNHEY; CDR2 reads SVGEGT. The CDR3 nucleotides are TGTGCCAGCAGTTTTAGCGGGCATGAGCAGTTCTTC. This codes for CASSFSGHEQFF.

There are many counts of this clonotype. The gene calls are TRBV7-3 and TRBJ2-2; 12 positions match TRBD2. Trimming took 4 bases from V and 7 from J; bases not matched to a gene: 10. The CDR3 is 17 amino acids. CDR1 and CDR2 from the germline V gene are SGHTA and FQGTGA. The CDR3: CASSSDRLAGVGGELFF. The CDR3, as DNA: TGTGCCAGCAGCTCCGATCGACTAGCGGGAGTGGGCGGGGAGCTGTTTTTT.

This clonotype was counted ten times or more. A read error may produce the germline difference seen at one junction end. The chain has TRBV7-8 and TRBJ2-1; D is unclear. Germline V gene data show CDR1 as SGHVS and CDR2 as FQNEAQ. CDR3 length equals 14 residues. The CDR3: CASSSLQVNNEQFF. DNA for the CDR3: TGTGCCAGCAGCTCCCTCCAGGTCAACAACGAGCAGTTCTTC.

This clonotype turned up a few times. This rearrangement joins TRBV12-3 or TRBV12-4 to TRBJ2-1; TRBD2 is a possible D gene (7 bases). CDR3 length equals 17 residues. V was pared by 7 bases and J by 7 bases, with 26 bases between. CDR3: CASTLGPLGGGGNEQFF. CDR3 DNA: TGTGCCAGCACCCTTGGCCCCTTAGGGGGGGGTGGGAATGAGCAGTTCTTC.

This clonotype was counted ten times or more. The genes are TRBV9 and TRBJ2-7; 11 bases align to TRBD2. CDR3 size: 16 residues. The V gene end was trimmed by 5 bases and the J gene end by 1 base; junction bases not matched to a gene: 8. Germline loops: CDR1 SGDLS, CDR2 YYNGEE. For the CDR3, the DNA is TGTGCCAGCAGTCCCTCCGGGACTAGCGGATCCTACGAGCAGTACTTC. It specifies CASSPSGTSGSYEQYF. Looking up the rest from reference TRBV9 and TRBJ2-7 gives the full variable domain: DSGVTQTPKHLITATGQRVTLRCSPRSGDLSVYWYQQSLDQGLQFLIQYYNGEERAKGNILERFSAQQFPDLHSELNLSSLELGDSALYFCASSPSGTSGSYEQYFGPGTRLTVT.

With respect to this clonotype: A junction boundary mismatches the germline segment, possibly from a read error. J is TRBJ2-1 and V is TRBV2; 7 nucleotides line up with TRBD2. CDR3 size: 16 residues. Germline CDR1 is SNHLY and CDR2 is FYNNEI. This CDR3 is CASSEVGGSSCNEQFF. As DNA, the CDR3 is TGTGCCAGCAGTGAAGTTGGCGGGAGCTCCTGCAATGAGCAGTTCTTC.

Details on this clonotype: Being one base from a much bigger clone, this may be a read error. The chain uses TRBV27 and TRBJ1-5, with 8 bases fitting TRBD1. Matching the DNA end better, TRBJ2-3 makes the J call doubtful. Germline CDR1 MNHEY, CDR2 SMNVEV (reference sequence). This CDR3 region has 15 residues. For the CDR3, the DNA is TGTGCCAGCAGTTTCGGACAGGGCGCGAGTCAGCCCCAGTATTTT. Translated: CASSFGQGASQPQYF.

This chain uses TRBV19 with TRBJ2-1, with 11 bases that match TRBD2. V dropped 2 bases and J dropped 7; count of bases not matched to a gene: 19. This CDR3 region has 20 residues. CDR1 and CDR2 (germline): LNHDA, SQIVND (reference sequence). The CDR3 spells CASSIREFAPGTSGKNEQFF. The CDR3 nucleotides are TGTGCCAGTAGTATAAGGGAATTTGCCCCCGGGACTAGCGGAAAGAATGAGCAGTTCTTC.

The V call is TRBV5-6, the J call TRBJ2-3, with D possibly being TRBD2 (6 bases). CDR3 length equals 15 residues. Germline V lookup: CDR1 SGHDT, CDR2 YYEEEE. Trimming shortened V by 0 bases and J by 2 bases, and 10 bases separated the two germline ends. CDR3 in amino acids: CASSLGAGITDTQYF. The CDR3 nucleotides read TGTGCCAGCAGCTTGGGGGCGGGAATCACAGATACGCAGTATTTT.

In this sample, this clonotype turned up many times. V and J are TRBV4-1 and TRBJ2-7, with 7 positions matching TRBD1. V was pared by 3 bases and J by 2 bases, with 10 bases of the junction left unmatched. Germline V gene lookup returns CDR1 MGHRA and CDR2 YSYEKL. CDR3 length equals 16 residues. The CDR3 reads CASSQGDRAVPYEQYF. In DNA, the CDR3 is TGCGCCAGCAGCCAGGGAGACAGGGCTGTCCCCTACGAGCAGTACTTC.

Ten or more counts support this clonotype. The chain's CDR3 is CSASDTDNEQFF. CDR3 sequence (DNA): TGCAGTGCCTCGGACACTGACAATGAGCAGTTCTTC. The genes are TRBV20-1 and TRBJ2-1, with a possible D match to TRBD1 (5 bases). Germline loops: CDR1 DFQATT, CDR2 SNEGSKA (reference sequence). This CDR3 has 12 amino acids. V lost 6 bases to trimming and J lost 5 bases, with 11 bases between them.

This clonotype was counted ten times or more. The V and J genes are TRBV6-2 or TRBV6-3 and TRBJ2-7; weak D call: TRBD1 (6 bases). The germline gives CDR1 MNHEY, CDR2 SVGEGT. The V and J ends lost 4 bases and 0 bases respectively, with 16 bases between them. This CDR3 region has 16 residues. CDR3: CASSSFAGDTSYEQYF. CDR3 DNA: TGTGCCAGCAGTTCCTTCGCCGGGGACACCTCCTACGAGCAGTACTTC.